This T cell receptor beta chain was documented in a study of blood T cells in healthy people across ages. Primed by a sample-barcoded 5' primer and a J-beta primer mix, a second PCR proceeded for about 6 to 11 cycles. TCRdb fed the 5' RACE reads into MiXCR, producing one record per CDR3 protein. Found here are roughly 1.5 million distinct CDR3 sequences, approximately 43% of them singletons; the top ten hold 4%. The sample was blood. The source is a woman aged 18-29 years in good health.

The CDR3 sequence: CASSYSTGPYNSPLHF. The CDR3 DNA reads TGTGCCAGCAGTTACTCGACAGGACCATATAATTCACCCCTCCACTTT. The genes are TRBV6-5 and TRBJ1-6; a weak D match, TRBD1 (6 bases). V lost 0 bases, J lost 4 bases, and 10 bases lay in between. CDR1 is MNHEY, CDR2 SVGAGI, per germline. The CDR3 is 16 residues long.